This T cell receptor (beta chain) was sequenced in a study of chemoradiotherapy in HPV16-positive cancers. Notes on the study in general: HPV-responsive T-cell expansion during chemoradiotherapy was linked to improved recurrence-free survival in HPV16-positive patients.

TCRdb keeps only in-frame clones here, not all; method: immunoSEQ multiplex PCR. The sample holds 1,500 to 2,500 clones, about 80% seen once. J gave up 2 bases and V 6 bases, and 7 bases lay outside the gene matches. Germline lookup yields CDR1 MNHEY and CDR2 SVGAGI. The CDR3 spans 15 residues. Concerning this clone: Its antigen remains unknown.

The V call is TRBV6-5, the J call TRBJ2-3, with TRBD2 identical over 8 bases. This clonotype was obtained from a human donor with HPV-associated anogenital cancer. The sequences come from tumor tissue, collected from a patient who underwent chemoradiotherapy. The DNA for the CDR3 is TGTGCCAGCAGAGATGGGACTAGATTCACAGATACGCAGTATTTT. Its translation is CASRDGTRFTDTQYF.